This TCR beta chain comes out of a study of control samples from healthy donors and cancer patients. Profiled with immunoSEQ multiplex PCR; TCRdb holds only in-frame clones, not every one. Of 90,000 or so clones detected, approximately 88% appear once; the ten largest clones hold approximately 7.6%. The sequence derives from a woman aged 60-70 years in good health. What was sequenced was blood.

The DNA of the CDR3 is TGCAGGGGGGGGCGGGGCACTGAAGCTTTCTTT. Protein sequence: CRGGRGTEAFF. The rearrangement joins TRBV20-1 to TRBJ1-1; TRBD1 might be the D (6 bases). Looked up from germline, CDR1 is DFQATT and CDR2 is SNEGSKA (reference sequence). This CDR3 is 11 amino acids long.